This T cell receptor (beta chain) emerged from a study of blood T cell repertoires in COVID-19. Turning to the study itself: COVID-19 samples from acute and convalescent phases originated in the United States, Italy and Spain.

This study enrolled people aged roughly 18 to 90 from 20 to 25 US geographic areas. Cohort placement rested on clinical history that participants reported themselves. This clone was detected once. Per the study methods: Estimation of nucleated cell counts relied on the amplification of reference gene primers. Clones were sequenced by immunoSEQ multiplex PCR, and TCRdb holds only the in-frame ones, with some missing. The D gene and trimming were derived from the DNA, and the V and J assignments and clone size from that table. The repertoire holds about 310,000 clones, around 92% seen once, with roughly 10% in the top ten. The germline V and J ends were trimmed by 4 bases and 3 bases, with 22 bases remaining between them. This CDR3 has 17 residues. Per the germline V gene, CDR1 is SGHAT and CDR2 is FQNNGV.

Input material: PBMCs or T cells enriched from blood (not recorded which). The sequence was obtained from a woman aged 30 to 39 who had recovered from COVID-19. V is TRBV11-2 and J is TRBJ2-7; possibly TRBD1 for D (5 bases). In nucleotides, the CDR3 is TGTGCCAGCAGCTCTCCTAGGGGCAGGACGGTGGACTACGAGCAGTACTTC. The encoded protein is CASSSPRGRTVDYEQYF.